Following are 4 T cell receptor beta chains from one sample sequenced in a study of blood T cells in healthy people across ages. Primers used in a second PCR of roughly 7 to 12 cycles were a sample-barcoded 5' primer and a J-beta primer mix. TCRdb passed the 5' RACE reads through MiXCR, listing each CDR3 protein once. The data hold 1.5 million to 2 million distinct CDR3 sequences, with about 49% observed a single time. The specimen sequenced was blood. These receptors all come from a woman aged 40 to 49 in good health.

This chain joins TRBV28 and TRBJ1-5; unclear D gene. V lost 4 bases and J lost 1, with 11 bases in between. Germline V gene lookup returns CDR1 MDHEN and CDR2 SYDVKM. This CDR3 is built from 15 residues. CDR3 in DNA: TGTGCCAGCAGTTCCCATCCGGGAAGCAATCAGCCCCAGCATTTT. This gives the protein CASSSHPGSNQPQHF.

The V gene is TRBV13, the J gene TRBJ2-5, with unresolved D. CDR1 and CDR2 from the germline V gene are PRHDT and FYEKMQ (reference sequence). V lost 6 bases to trimming and J lost 4 bases, with 9 bases between them. The CDR3 loop spans 12 amino acids. The CDR3 DNA sequence: TGTGCCAGCAGATCCGATATAGAGACCCAGTACTTC. Residues: CASRSDIETQYF. Full variable domain (remainder filled in from reference TRBV13 and TRBJ2-5): AAGVIQSPRHLIKEKRETATLKCYPIPRHDTVYWYQQGPGQDPQFLISFYEKMQSDKGSIPDRFSAQQFSDYHSELNMSSLELGDSALYFCASRSDIETQYFGPGTRLLVL.

The chain is built from TRBV28 and TRBJ2-4, with D unresolved. The J call is uncertain, as TRBJ2-5 better fits the DNA end. The CDR3 sequence is 14 residues long. Germline V lookup: CDR1 MDHEN, CDR2 SYDVKM. This CDR3 is CASSRSQLQETQYF. The DNA for the CDR3 is TGTGCCAGCAGTAGGAGTCAGCTCCAAGAGACCCAGTACTTC.

V gene TRBV29-1 combines with J gene TRBJ2-1; weak D call: TRBD1 (6 bases). V lost 5 bases and J 7 bases, leaving 12 bases between the germline ends. CDR1 is SQVTM and CDR2 is ANQGSEA in the germline V gene. This CDR3 has 12 residues. The CDR3 protein is CSVQKGVNEQFF. CDR3 coding DNA: TGCAGCGTTCAGAAGGGGGTAAATGAGCAGTTCTTC.